This section outlines one TCR beta chain sequence together with its context. The CDR3 has 15 amino acids. This sample was included in a study of blood T cell repertoires in COVID-19. At the level of the study: Acute-phase and convalescent COVID-19 samples originated in the United States, Italy and Spain. Sources were T cells, B-cell-depleted T cells, or PBMCs; the material itself was cDNA or gDNA.

As processed by the authors: Amplifying reference gene primers gave estimates of nucleated cell counts. Sequencing was performed with immunoSEQ multiplex PCR; in TCRdb, only in-frame clones are kept and a portion is missing. V and J calls plus clone size are reproduced from that table; the DNA served to infer D and trimming. Altogether fewer than 300,000 clones are present, about four fifths being singletons, with the ten largest covering approximately 3.1%. The chain employs TRBV21-1 and TRBJ1-1. TRBV21-1 is annotated as a pseudogene. The sequence came from a woman aged 18 to 35 with acute or convalescent COVID-19. Source material: peripheral blood. CDR3 sequence reads: CASSKVRDYGPEAFF. CDR3 in DNA: TGTGCCAGCAGCAAAGTTCGGGACTACGGGCCTGAAGCTTTCTTT.